Included here is one T cell receptor (beta chain) sequence, with context. In the original processing: The authors estimated nucleated cell counts from reference gene primer amplification. Data came from immunoSEQ multiplex PCR; TCRdb stores just in-frame clones and leaves some out. V and J calls plus clone size are reproduced from that table; the DNA served to infer D and trimming. The repertoire holds approximately 230,000 clones, with 88% as singletons. These data originate in a study of blood T cell repertoires in COVID-19. About the research overall: The origin of the acute and convalescent COVID-19 samples was the United States, Italy and Spain.

The J segment lost 7 bases and the V segment lost 5 bases, leaving 11 bases of the junction unmatched. Per the germline V gene, CDR1 is MNHEY and CDR2 is SVGEGT. This CDR3 region has 16 residues. Seattle patients were enrolled while actively infected and followed longitudinally. The V gene is TRBV6-2 or TRBV6-3, the J gene TRBJ2-1, with 10 bases that match TRBD2. The sequence came from a woman in her twenties or thirties with COVID-19, enrolled during active disease. The sample taken for sequencing was peripheral blood. The DNA of the CDR3 is TGTGCCAGCAGTGGGGGTCGAGCTAGCGGGAGAAATGAGCAGTTCTTC. Amino acid sequence: CASSGGRASGRNEQFF.